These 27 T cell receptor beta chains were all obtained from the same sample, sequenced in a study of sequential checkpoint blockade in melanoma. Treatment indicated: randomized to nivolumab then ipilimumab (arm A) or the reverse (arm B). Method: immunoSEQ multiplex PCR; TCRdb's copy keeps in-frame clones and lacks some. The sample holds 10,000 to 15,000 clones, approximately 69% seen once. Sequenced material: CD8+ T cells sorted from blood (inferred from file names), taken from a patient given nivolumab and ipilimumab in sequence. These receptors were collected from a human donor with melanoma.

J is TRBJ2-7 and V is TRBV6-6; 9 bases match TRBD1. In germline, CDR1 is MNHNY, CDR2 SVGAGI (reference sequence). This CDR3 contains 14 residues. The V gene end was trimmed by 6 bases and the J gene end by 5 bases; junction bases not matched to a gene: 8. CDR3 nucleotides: TGTGCCAGCAGCCTCCGGGACAGGGACCACGAGCAGTACTTC. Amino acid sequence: CASSLRDRDHEQYF.

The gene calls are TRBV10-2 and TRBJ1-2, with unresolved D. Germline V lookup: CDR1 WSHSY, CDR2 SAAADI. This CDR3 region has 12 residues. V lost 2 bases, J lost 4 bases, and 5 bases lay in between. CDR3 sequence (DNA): TGCGCCAGCAGTGAGAGCCCCTATGGCTACACCTTC. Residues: CASSESPYGYTF.

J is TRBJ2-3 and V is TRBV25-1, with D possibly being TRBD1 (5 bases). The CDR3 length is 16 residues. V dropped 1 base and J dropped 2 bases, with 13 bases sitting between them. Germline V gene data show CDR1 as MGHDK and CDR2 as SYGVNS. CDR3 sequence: CASSEWVGRYTDTQYF. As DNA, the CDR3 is TGTGCCAGCAGTGAATGGGTGGGGCGGTACACAGATACGCAGTATTTT.

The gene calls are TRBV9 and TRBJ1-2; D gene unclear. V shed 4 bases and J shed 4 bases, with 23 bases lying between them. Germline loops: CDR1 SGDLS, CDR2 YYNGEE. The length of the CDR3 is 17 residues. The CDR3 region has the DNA TGTGCCAGCAGCCCCGAGGGAACGCCCGTTGGTGGCTATGGCTACACCTTC. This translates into CASSPEGTPVGGYGYTF.

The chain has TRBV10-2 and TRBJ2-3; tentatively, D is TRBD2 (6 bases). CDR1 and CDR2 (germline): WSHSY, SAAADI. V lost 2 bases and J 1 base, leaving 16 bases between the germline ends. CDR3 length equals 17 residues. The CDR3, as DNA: TGCGCCAGCAGTGAGGGCCCTCTAGCGATAGGCACAGATACGCAGTATTTT. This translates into CASSEGPLAIGTDTQYF.

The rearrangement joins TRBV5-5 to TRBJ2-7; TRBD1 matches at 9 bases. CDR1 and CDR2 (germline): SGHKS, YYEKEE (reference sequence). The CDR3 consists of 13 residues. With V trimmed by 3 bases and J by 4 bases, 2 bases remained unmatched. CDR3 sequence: CASSWGTGYEQYV. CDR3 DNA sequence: TGTGCCAGCAGCTGGGGGACAGGGTACGAGCAGTACGTC.

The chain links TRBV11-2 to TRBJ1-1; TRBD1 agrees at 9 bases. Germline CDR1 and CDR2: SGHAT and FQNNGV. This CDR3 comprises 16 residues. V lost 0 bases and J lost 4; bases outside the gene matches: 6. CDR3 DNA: TGTGCCAGCAGCTTAGATCTGGACAGGGGAAGCACTGAAGCTTTCTTT. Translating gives CASSLDLDRGSTEAFF.

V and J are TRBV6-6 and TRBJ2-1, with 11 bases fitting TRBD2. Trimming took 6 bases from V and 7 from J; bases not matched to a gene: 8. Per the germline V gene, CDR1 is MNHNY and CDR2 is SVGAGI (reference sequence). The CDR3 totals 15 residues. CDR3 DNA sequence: TGTGCCAGCAGCTTTGGACTAGCGGGTCTGAATGAGCAGTTCTTC. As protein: CASSFGLAGLNEQFF.

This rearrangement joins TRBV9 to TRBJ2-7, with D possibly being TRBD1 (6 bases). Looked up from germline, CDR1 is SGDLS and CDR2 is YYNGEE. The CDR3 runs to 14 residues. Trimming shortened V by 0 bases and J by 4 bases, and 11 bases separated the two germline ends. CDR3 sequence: CASSVGGQAYEQYF. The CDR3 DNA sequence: TGTGCCAGCAGCGTAGGGGGGCAGGCGTACGAGCAGTACTTC.

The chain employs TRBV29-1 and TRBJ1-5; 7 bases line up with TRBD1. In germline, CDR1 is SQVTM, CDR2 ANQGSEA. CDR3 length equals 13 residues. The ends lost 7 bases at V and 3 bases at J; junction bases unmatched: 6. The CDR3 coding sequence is TGCAGCGCCGCGACAGGGTTCAATCAGCCCCAGCATTTT. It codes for CSAATGFNQPQHF.

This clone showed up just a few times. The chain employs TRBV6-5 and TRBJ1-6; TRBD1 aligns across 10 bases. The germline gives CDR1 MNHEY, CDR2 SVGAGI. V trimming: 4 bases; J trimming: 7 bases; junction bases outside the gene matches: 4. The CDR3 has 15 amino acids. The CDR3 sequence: CASSLGQGKNSPLHF. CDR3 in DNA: TGTGCCAGCAGTTTGGGACAGGGGAAAAATTCACCCCTCCACTTT.

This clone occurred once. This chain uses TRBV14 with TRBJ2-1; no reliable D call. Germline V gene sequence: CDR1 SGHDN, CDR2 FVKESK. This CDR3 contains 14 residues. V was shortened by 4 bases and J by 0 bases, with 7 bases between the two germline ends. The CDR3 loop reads CASSLRSSYNEQFF. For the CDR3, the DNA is TGTGCCAGCAGCCTCCGGAGCTCCTACAATGAGCAGTTCTTC.

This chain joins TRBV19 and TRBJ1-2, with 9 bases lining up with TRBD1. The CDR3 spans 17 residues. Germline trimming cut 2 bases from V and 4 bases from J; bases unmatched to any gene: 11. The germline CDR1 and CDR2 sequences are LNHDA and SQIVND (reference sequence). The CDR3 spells CASSITPRQGVFYGYTF. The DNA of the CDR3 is TGTGCCAGTAGTATAACCCCCCGACAGGGGGTTTTCTATGGCTACACCTTC.

CDR3 nucleotides: TGTGCCAGCAGTGAAGCCCCGGGAGAGCGATACGAGCAGTACTTC. The encoded protein is CASSEAPGERYEQYF. This chain joins TRBV6-1 and TRBJ2-7; TRBD2 might be the D (6 bases). CDR1 and CDR2 (germline): MNHNS, SASEGT. V lost 0 bases and J lost 4, with 13 bases in between. The CDR3 consists of 15 residues.

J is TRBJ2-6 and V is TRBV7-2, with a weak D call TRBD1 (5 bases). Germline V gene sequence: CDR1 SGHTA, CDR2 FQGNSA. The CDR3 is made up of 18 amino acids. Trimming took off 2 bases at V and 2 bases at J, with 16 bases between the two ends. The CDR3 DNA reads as TGTGCCAGCAGCTTACCCCAGGGTGGATCGACTGGGGCCAACGTCCTGACTTTC. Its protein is CASSLPQGGSTGANVLTF.

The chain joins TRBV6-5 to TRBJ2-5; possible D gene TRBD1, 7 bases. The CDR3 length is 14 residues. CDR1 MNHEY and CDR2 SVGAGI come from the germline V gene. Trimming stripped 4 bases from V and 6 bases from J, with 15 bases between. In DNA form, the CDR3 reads TGTGCCAGCAGTTCTCCGTCAGGGGGGAAGACCCAGTACTTC. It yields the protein CASSSPSGGKTQYF.

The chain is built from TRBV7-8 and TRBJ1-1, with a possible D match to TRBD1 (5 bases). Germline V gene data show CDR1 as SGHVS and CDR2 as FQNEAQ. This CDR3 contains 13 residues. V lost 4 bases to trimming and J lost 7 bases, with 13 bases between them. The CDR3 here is CASSYGGGGEAFF. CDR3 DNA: TGTGCCAGCAGCTATGGGGGAGGCGGTGAAGCTTTCTTT.

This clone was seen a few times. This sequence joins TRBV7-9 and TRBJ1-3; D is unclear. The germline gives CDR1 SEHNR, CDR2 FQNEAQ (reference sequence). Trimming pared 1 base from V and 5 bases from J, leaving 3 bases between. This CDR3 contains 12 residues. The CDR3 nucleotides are TGTGCCAGCAGCTTAGTTAGAAACACCATATATTTT. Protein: CASSLVRNTIYF.

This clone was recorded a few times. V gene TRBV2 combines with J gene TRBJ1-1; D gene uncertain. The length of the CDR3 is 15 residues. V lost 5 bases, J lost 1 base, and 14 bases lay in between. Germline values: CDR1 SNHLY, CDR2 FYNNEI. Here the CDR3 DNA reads TGTGCCAGCAGTCGAATCGGCGGGGAGAACACTGAAGCTTTCTTT. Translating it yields CASSRIGGENTEAFF.

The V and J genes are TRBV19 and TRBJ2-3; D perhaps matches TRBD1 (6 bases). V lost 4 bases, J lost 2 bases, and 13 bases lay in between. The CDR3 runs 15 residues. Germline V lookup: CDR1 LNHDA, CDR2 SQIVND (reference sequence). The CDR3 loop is CASSTMRQATDTQYF. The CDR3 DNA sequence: TGTGCCAGTAGTACCATGAGACAGGCCACAGATACGCAGTATTTT.

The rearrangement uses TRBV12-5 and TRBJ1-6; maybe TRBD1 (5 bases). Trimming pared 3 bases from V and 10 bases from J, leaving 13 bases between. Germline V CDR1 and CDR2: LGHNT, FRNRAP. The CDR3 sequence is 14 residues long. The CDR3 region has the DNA TGTGCTAGTGGTTTTGGGGGGTCAGGATCACCCCTCCACTTT. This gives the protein CASGFGGSGSPLHF. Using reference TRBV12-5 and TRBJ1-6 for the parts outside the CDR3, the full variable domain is DARVTQTPRHKVTEMGQEVTMRCQPILGHNTVFWYRQTMMQGLELLAYFRNRAPLDDSGMPKDRFSAEMPDATLATLKIQPSEPRDSAVYFCASGFGGSGSPLHFGNGTRLTVT.

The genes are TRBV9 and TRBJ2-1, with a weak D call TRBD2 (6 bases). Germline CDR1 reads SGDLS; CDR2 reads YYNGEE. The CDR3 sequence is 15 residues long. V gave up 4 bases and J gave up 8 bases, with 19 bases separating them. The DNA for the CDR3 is TGTGCCAGCAGCTCCGAGGGACGGCGGAGGGATGAGCAGTTCTTC. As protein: CASSSEGRRRDEQFF.

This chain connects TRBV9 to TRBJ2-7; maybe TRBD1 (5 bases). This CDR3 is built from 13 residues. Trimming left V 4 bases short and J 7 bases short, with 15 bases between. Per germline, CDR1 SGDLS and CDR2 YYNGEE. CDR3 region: CASSLGAASEQYF. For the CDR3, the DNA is TGTGCCAGCAGCCTAGGGGCAGCCTCGGAGCAGTACTTC.

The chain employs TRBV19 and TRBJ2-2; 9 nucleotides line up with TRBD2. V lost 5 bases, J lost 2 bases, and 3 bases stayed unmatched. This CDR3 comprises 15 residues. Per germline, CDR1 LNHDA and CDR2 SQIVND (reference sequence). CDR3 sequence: CASSFSGRNTGELFF. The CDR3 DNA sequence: TGTGCCAGTAGTTTTAGCGGGAGAAACACCGGGGAGCTGTTTTTT.

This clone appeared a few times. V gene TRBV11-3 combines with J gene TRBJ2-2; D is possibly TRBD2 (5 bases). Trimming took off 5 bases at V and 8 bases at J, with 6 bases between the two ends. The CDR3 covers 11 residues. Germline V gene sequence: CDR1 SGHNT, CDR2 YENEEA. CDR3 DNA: TGTGCCAGCAGCGGACTGGGGGAGCTGTTTTTT. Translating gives CASSGLGELFF.

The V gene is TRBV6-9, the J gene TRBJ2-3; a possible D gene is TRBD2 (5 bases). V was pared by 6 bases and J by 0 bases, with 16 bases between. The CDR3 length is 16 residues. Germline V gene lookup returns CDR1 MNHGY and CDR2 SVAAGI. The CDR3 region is CASSREQYSSTDTQYF. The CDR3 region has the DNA TGTGCCAGCAGCCGGGAACAGTATTCTAGCACAGATACGCAGTATTTT.

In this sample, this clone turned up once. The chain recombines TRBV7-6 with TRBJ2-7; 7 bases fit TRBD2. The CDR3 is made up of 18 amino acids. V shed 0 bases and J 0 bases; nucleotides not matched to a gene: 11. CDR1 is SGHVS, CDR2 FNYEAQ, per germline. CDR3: CASSLAKGSGDVSYEQYF. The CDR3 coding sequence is TGTGCCAGCAGCTTAGCGAAAGGGAGCGGGGATGTCTCCTACGAGCAGTACTTC.